What follows are 5 T cell receptor beta chains derived from one specimen sequenced in a study of blood T cell repertoires in COVID-19. Sequencing used immunoSEQ multiplex PCR; TCRdb keeps in-frame clones, though not all of them. The table includes approximately 78,000 clones, over 75% detected once. Sequencing input: peripheral blood. The receptors stem from a middle-aged man with acute or convalescent COVID-19.

The chain carries TRBV12-5 and TRBJ1-6, with D perhaps TRBD1 (5 bases). The CDR3 is made up of 14 amino acids. V lost 4 bases, J lost 7 bases, and 11 bases lay in between. CDR1 LGHNT and CDR2 FRNRAP come from the germline V gene. CDR3 region: CASGSGTSNSPLHF. As DNA, the CDR3 is TGTGCTAGTGGTTCCGGGACTTCCAATTCACCCCTCCACTTT. Filled out from reference TRBV12-5 and TRBJ1-6, the complete variable domain reads DARVTQTPRHKVTEMGQEVTMRCQPILGHNTVFWYRQTMMQGLELLAYFRNRAPLDDSGMPKDRFSAEMPDATLATLKIQPSEPRDSAVYFCASGSGTSNSPLHFGNGTRLTVT.

The chain has TRBV15 and TRBJ1-2, with 7 nucleotides matching TRBD1. From germline, CDR1 is LNHNV and CDR2 YYDKDF (reference sequence). The CDR3 is 16 amino acids. J was trimmed by 0 bases and V by 3 bases; bases with no gene match: 7. The CDR3 DNA sequence: TGTGCCACCAGCAGCAAAAACAGGGGAACTAACTATGGCTACACCTTC. Protein sequence: CATSSKNRGTNYGYTF.

The chain uses TRBV4-1 and TRBJ1-6; 8 bases are shared with TRBD1. This CDR3 is 15 amino acids long. V lost 3 bases and J lost 7; bases outside the gene matches: 5. In germline, CDR1 is MGHRA, CDR2 YSYEKL. CDR3 bases: TGCGCCAGCAGCCAGGACAGGGTTGTCAATTCACCCCTCCACTTT. Translated: CASSQDRVVNSPLHF.

V gene TRBV24-1 combines with J gene TRBJ2-4; no clear D. V shed 4 bases and J shed 10 bases, with 10 bases lying between them. Germline V gene data show CDR1 as KGHDR and CDR2 as SFDVKD. The CDR3 has 12 residues. CDR3 DNA: TGTGCCACCAGTGACCCCACTGATATTCAGTACTTC. Its protein is CATSDPTDIQYF.

The V call is TRBV18, the J call TRBJ2-2, with TRBD1 matching over 8 bases. The V segment lost 2 bases and the J segment 5 bases; nucleotides outside the gene matches: 4. The CDR3 length is 15 residues. Germline CDR1 reads KGHSH; CDR2 reads LQKENI. The CDR3 loop is CASSPGQGKTGELFF. The CDR3 DNA reads TGTGCCAGCTCACCAGGACAGGGCAAAACCGGGGAGCTGTTTTTT.